Listed below are T cell receptor beta chains from one sample, sequenced in a study of identical twins. One entry per CDR3 protein, called by TCRdb with MiXCR from the 5' RACE reads. This table holds around 490,000 distinct CDR3 sequences, roughly an eighth found once. These same data were also listed under a study on yellow fever vaccine responses in identical twins.

What was sequenced was CD4+ T cells sorted from blood. Receptors were obtained from a woman younger than 35 in good health. Both conserved end residues are part of each CDR3. The D gene is left open where the match is weak. Clone sizes are given selectively: once, few, many, or a class where the clone is expanded.

D gene	V gene	J gene	clone size	CDR3 protein	CDR3 DNA
.	TRBV6-1	TRBJ2-3	.	CASSGQRADTQYF	TGTGCCAGCAGTGGACAGAGAGCAGATACGCAGTATTTT
.	TRBV14	TRBJ1-4	few	CASSHSGKAEKLFF	TGTGCCAGCAGCCATTCTGGAAAGGCTGAAAAACTGTTTTTT
TRBD1	TRBV3-1	TRBJ2-7	few	CASSQGQELYEQYF	TGTGCCAGCAGCCAGGGACAGGAGCTCTACGAGCAGTACTTC
TRBD2	TRBV27	TRBJ2-1	few	CASSRGLAEQFF	TGTGCCAGCAGCCGGGGACTAGCGGAGCAGTTCTTC
TRBD1	TRBV5-6	TRBJ2-7	.	CASSEGQGLSVGEQYF	TGTGCCAGCAGCGAGGGACAGGGTTTGTCCGTAGGCGAGCAGTACTTC
.	TRBV12-3/TRBV12-4	TRBJ2-7	.	CASSGTDQYF	TGTGCCAGCAGTGGCACCGACCAGTACTTC
.	TRBV12-3/TRBV12-4	TRBJ2-5	few	CASSLSAGTQYF	TGTGCCAGCAGTTTATCCGCGGGGACCCAGTACTTC
.	TRBV20-1	TRBJ2-1	few	CSARRLVNGGEQFF	TGCAGTGCTAGGCGACTTGTTAATGGCGGCGAGCAGTTCTTC
.	TRBV14	TRBJ2-3	few	CASSQVGWTDTQYF	TGTGCCAGCAGCCAAGTGGGTTGGACAGATACGCAGTATTTT
TRBD2	TRBV2	TRBJ2-7	.	CASSETSGPYEQYF	TGTGCCAGCAGTGAAACTAGCGGGCCCTACGAGCAGTACTTC
.	TRBV28	TRBJ1-5	few	CASSLGAGPGNQPQHF	TGTGCCAGCAGTTTAGGGGCAGGGCCAGGGAATCAGCCCCAGCATTTT
.	TRBV7-2	TRBJ2-1	few	CASSLGGWNEQFF	TGTGCCAGCAGCTTAGGGGGGTGGAATGAGCAGTTCTTC
.	TRBV20-1	TRBJ2-1	.	CSAGGATKAQFF	TGCAGTGCTGGGGGTGCTACTAAGGCGCAGTTCTTC
.	TRBV9	TRBJ2-1	.	CASSERAGLNSGNEQFF	TGTGCCAGCAGCGAACGGGCGGGACTCAATTCCGGCAATGAGCAGTTCTTC
.	TRBV10-3	TRBJ2-1	few	CAISRPGTYNEQFF	TGTGCCATCAGTCGCCCCGGGACCTACAATGAGCAGTTCTTC
.	TRBV7-9	TRBJ1-2	.	CASSLAPIGGYTF	TGTGCCAGCAGCTTAGCGCCAATAGGGGGCTACACCTTC
TRBD2	TRBV14	TRBJ2-1	.	CASSQVRVQSGRDYNEQFF	TGTGCCAGCAGCCAAGTGAGGGTACAGAGCGGGAGGGACTACAATGAGCAGTTCTTC
TRBD1	TRBV5-1	TRBJ2-5	.	CASSPGQGVAETQYF	TGCGCCAGCAGCCCCGGACAGGGGGTCGCAGAGACCCAGTACTTC
.	TRBV9	TRBJ2-1	.	CASSVALGDEQFF	TGTGCCAGCAGCGTAGCTTTGGGGGATGAGCAGTTCTTC